This T cell receptor (beta chain) was sequenced for a study of spatial heterogeneity in lung cancer. At the level of the study: Sequences of the beta chain were consistently detected in greater numbers than alpha-chain sequences. Notes on the study in general: The authors estimated that 5.5% to 9% of tumor T cells were covered for alpha chains and approximately 14% for beta chains. Tumoral mutation counts were tracked by counts of expanded intratumoral alpha and beta TCRs.

Sample time point: sample taken at primary tumor resection. Unsorted whole RNA samples from tumor, nontumor lung or frozen PBMC were sequenced. As to this clonotype: Its antigen remains unknown.

MiXCR was run by TCRdb on the 5' RACE reads, yielding one entry per CDR3 protein. Among around 15,000 distinct CDR3 sequences listed, around 7.3% were seen once. Germline trimming cut 5 bases from V and 0 bases from J; bases unmatched to any gene: 16. The CDR3 loop spans 19 amino acids. Per the germline V gene, CDR1 is SGHVS and CDR2 is FNYEAQ. The V and J genes are TRBV7-6 and TRBJ2-1, with TRBD2 matching over 7 bases. The receptor comes from a male donor with early-stage non-small cell lung cancer. The sequenced sample was lung tumor tissue, obtained at surgery. CDR3 region: CASSLRPPSGESSYNEQFF. Written as DNA, the CDR3 is TGTGCCAGCAGCCTCCGTCCTCCTAGCGGAGAGAGCTCCTACAATGAGCAGTTCTTC.